Only one count was recorded for the clone carrying this T cell receptor (beta chain). Its matching antigen is unknown. The sample originates from a study of T-cell memory formation after mild COVID-19. Regarding the study as a whole: Researchers found some responding clones in pre-infection memory, a sign that cross-reactive memory joined. Mainly in CM and EM were contracting CD4+ clones; CD8+ were in EMRA. Clones that contracted from day 15 to 85 were balanced CD4/CD8, while later expanders leaned CD4+.

TCRdb passed the 5' RACE reads through MiXCR, listing each CDR3 protein once. This table holds approximately 350,000 distinct CDR3 sequences, around an eighth found once. Germline assignment: CDR1 DFQATT and CDR2 SNEGSKA (reference sequence). Germline trimming cut 6 bases from V and 4 bases from J; bases unmatched to any gene: 7. This CDR3 has 13 residues. The chain combines TRBV20-1 with TRBJ2-7, with 9 nucleotides matching TRBD1. Sequenced input: PBMCs or a T cell subset sorted from them (not recorded which). The receptor was derived from a man aged 18-30 years who had mild COVID-19 (a few samples of this study predate the infection). Cell type and time point are not known. The CDR3 DNA is TGCAGTGCAGGACAGGGGATAGGGTACGAGCAGTACTTC. This sequence encodes CSAGQGIGYEQYF.